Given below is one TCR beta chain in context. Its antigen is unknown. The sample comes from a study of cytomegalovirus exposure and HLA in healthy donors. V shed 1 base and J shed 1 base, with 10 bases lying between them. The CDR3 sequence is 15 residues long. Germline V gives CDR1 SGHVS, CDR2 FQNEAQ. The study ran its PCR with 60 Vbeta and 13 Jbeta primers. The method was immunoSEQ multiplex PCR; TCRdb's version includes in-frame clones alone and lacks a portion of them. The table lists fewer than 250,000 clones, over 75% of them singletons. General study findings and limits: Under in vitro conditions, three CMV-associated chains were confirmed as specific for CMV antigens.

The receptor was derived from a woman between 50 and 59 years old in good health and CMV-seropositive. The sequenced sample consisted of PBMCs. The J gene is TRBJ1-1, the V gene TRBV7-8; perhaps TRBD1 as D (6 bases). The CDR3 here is CASSLDPQGNTEAFF. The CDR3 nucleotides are TGTGCCAGCAGCTTAGATCCACAGGGGAACACTGAAGCTTTCTTT.